This T cell receptor beta chain was captured in a study of blood T cell repertoires in COVID-19. About the study: The analysed material was cDNA or gDNA that came from T cells, B-cell-depleted T cells, or PBMCs.

The protocol was immunoSEQ multiplex PCR, while the TCRdb copy is restricted to in-frame clones and leaves out a portion. The top ten clones hold approximately 1% of a sample with hundreds of thousands of clones, 85% to 90% of them seen once. CDR1 and CDR2 (germline): MGHRA, YSYEKL. V was cut by 4 bases and J by 0 bases, with 10 bases left in between. The CDR3 length is 15 residues. Clinical histories supplied by participants themselves formed the basis of cohort assignment. This chain uses TRBV4-1 with TRBJ1-5; D call uncertain. This TCR was recovered from a man aged 18 to 30 who had recovered from COVID-19. Sequenced: PBMCs or T cells enriched from blood (not recorded which). CDR3 in DNA: TGCGCCAGCAGCCCGCAGAGGAATAGCAATCAGCCCCAGCATTTT. Its translation is CASSPQRNSNQPQHF.